This passage covers 13 T cell receptor beta chains from one sample sequenced in a study of cytomegalovirus exposure and HLA in healthy donors. Researchers ran the PCR with 60 Vbeta and 13 Jbeta primers. The assay was immunoSEQ multiplex PCR, and TCRdb's table has in-frame clones only and misses some. Of 30,000 to 40,000 clones detected, roughly two thirds appear once; the ten largest clones hold just over 6.5%. The material sequenced was PBMCs. Receptors were obtained from a young man in good health and CMV-seronegative.

There are a few counts of this clone. The chain has TRBV29-1 and TRBJ1-4, with a weak D call TRBD1 (6 bases). The germline gives CDR1 SQVTM, CDR2 ANQGSEA. V lost 0 bases, J lost 8 bases, and 13 bases lay in between. There are 14 residues in the CDR3. The CDR3 coding sequence is TGCAGCGTTGAAGAACAGGGTCTTCGGGAAAAACTGTTTTTT. It encodes CSVEEQGLREKLFF. The full variable domain, in which reference TRBV29-1 and TRBJ1-4 provide the parts outside the CDR3, is SAVISQKPSRDICQRGTSLTIQCQVDSQVTMMFWYRQQPGQSLTLIATANQGSEATYESGFVIDKFPISRPNLTFSTLTVSNMSPEDSSIYLCSVEEQGLREKLFFGSGTQLSVL.

The gene calls are TRBV4-2 and TRBJ2-3, with D possibly matching TRBD2 (5 bases). Looked up from germline, CDR1 is LGHNA and CDR2 is YNFKEQ. This CDR3 has 12 amino acids. V lost 4 bases, J lost 5 bases, and 7 bases lay in between. The CDR3 loop is CASSPDLDTQYF. CDR3 bases: TGTGCCAGCAGCCCGGACTTAGATACGCAGTATTTT.

V usage is TRBV6-4 and J usage is TRBJ1-5, with D perhaps TRBD1 (6 bases). The CDR3 length is 14 residues. V was pared by 7 bases and J by 3 bases, with 13 bases between. Germline V CDR1 and CDR2: MRHNA, SNTAGT. Here the CDR3 DNA reads TGTGCCAGCACCGAGGGGGACAACAATCAGCCCCAGCATTTT. Protein sequence: CASTEGDNNQPQHF.

A few counts support this clone. The CDR3 spells CASSQPGLGGQSSYEQYF. CDR3 nucleotide sequence: TGCGCCAGCAGCCAACCGGGACTAGGCGGCCAGAGCTCCTACGAGCAGTACTTC. The V call is TRBV4-1, the J call TRBJ2-7; 8 bases align to TRBD2. This CDR3 comprises 18 residues. The J segment lost 0 bases and the V segment lost 2 bases, leaving 12 bases of the junction unmatched. Germline CDR1 reads MGHRA; CDR2 reads YSYEKL.

This clone was recorded a few times. The rearrangement links TRBV6-1 to TRBJ1-5; 9 bases match TRBD1. CDR1 MNHNS and CDR2 SASEGT come from the germline V gene. The CDR3 loop spans 14 amino acids. The V segment lost 6 bases and the J segment 7 bases; nucleotides outside the gene matches: 7. The chain's CDR3 is CASRLTGGTQPQHF. CDR3 nucleotide sequence: TGTGCCAGCAGGCTTACAGGGGGCACACAGCCCCAGCATTTT.

The chain carries TRBV7-6 and TRBJ1-2; 9 bases line up with TRBD1. This CDR3 comprises 13 residues. V gave up 4 bases and J gave up 4 bases; unmatched junction bases: 1. Germline V lookup: CDR1 SGHVS, CDR2 FNYEAQ. CDR3 sequence reads: CASSSGQGYGYTF. As DNA, the CDR3 is TGTGCCAGCAGCTCGGGACAGGGCTATGGCTACACCTTC.

This clone was recorded once. This chain uses TRBV10-3 with TRBJ2-3, with 13 bases matching TRBD2. V lost 2 bases, J lost 0 bases, and 2 bases stayed unmatched. The CDR3 extends over 17 amino acids. CDR1 ENHRY and CDR2 SYGVKD come from the germline V gene. CDR3 protein: CAISEPGLAGSTDTQYF. CDR3 DNA sequence: TGTGCCATCAGTGAGCCGGGACTAGCGGGGAGCACAGATACGCAGTATTTT.

The chain links TRBV6-5 to TRBJ1-2; D is possibly TRBD1 (5 bases). V was clipped by 6 bases and J by 4 bases, with 9 bases between them. The CDR3 is 12 residues long. Germline CDR1 and CDR2: MNHEY and SVGAGI. This CDR3 is CASRGGGYGYTF. In nucleotides, the CDR3 is TGTGCCAGCAGGGGGGGAGGCTATGGCTACACCTTC.

This clone was counted a few times. The V and J genes are TRBV4-2 and TRBJ2-5; TRBD1 agrees at 7 bases. Germline CDR1 LGHNA, CDR2 YNFKEQ. V was pared by 0 bases and J by 4 bases, with 5 bases of the junction left unmatched. CDR3 length equals 15 residues. The DNA for the CDR3 is TGTGCCAGCAGCCAAGATTTTGGGACAGCAGAGACCCAGTACTTC. This gives the protein CASSQDFGTAETQYF.

This clone was recorded only once. V and J are TRBV6-5 and TRBJ2-2, with a weak D call TRBD2 (6 bases). Trimming left V 5 bases short and J 5 bases short, with 12 bases between. There are 14 residues in the CDR3. Germline V lookup: CDR1 MNHEY, CDR2 SVGAGI. The CDR3 DNA reads TGTGCCAGCAGTAGGACCCGGGGGACCGGGGAGCTGTTTTTT. It codes for CASSRTRGTGELFF.

This chain joins TRBV25-1 and TRBJ2-2, with 7 positions matching TRBD2. The CDR3 covers 13 residues. The germline CDR1 and CDR2 sequences are MGHDK and SYGVNS. V lost 6 bases to trimming and J lost 6 bases; unmatched junction nucleotides: 4. The CDR3 is CASRASGPGELFF. CDR3 sequence (DNA): TGTGCCAGCAGAGCTAGCGGACCCGGGGAGCTGTTTTTT.

V and J are TRBV6-5 and TRBJ1-6; D possibly corresponds to TRBD1 (5 bases). Germline V CDR1 and CDR2: MNHEY, SVGAGI. Trimming removed 4 bases at V and 12 bases at J, with 19 bases between. CDR3 size: 15 residues. The CDR3 is CASSSHGGGFEPLHF. The CDR3 region has the DNA TGTGCCAGCAGTTCCCACGGGGGGGGATTCGAACCCCTCCACTTT.

There are a few counts of this clone. The V call is TRBV7-9, the J call TRBJ1-1; maybe TRBD1 (6 bases). The germline V gene has CDR1 SEHNR and CDR2 FQNEAQ (reference sequence). Trimming stripped 0 bases from V and 5 bases from J, with 7 bases between. The CDR3 loop spans 13 amino acids. CDR3 nucleotide sequence: TGTGCCAGCAGCTTAGCCCAGGGGACTGAAGCTTTCTTT. Its translation: CASSLAQGTEAFF.